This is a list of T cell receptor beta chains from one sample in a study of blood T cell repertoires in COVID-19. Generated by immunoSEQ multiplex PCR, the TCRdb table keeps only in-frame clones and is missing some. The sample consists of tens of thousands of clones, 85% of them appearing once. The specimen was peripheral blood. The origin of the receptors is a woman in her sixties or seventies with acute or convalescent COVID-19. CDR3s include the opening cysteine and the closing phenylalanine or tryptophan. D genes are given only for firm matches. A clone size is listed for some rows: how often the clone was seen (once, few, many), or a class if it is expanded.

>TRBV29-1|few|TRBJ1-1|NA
TGCAGCGTTACTGGGACACATGAAGCTTTCTTT
CSVTGTHEAFF
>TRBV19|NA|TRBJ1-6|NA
TGTGCCAGTAGTATAGTCTCAGGGCACGGGAATTCACCCCTCCACTTT
CASSIVSGHGNSPLHF
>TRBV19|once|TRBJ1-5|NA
TGTGCCAGTAGTATCAGGGTTGGGGATCAGCCCCAGCATTTT
CASSIRVGDQPQHF
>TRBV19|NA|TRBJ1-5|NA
TGTGCCAGTAGTATAGGTACGGAGAATCAGCCCCAGCATTTT
CASSIGTENQPQHF
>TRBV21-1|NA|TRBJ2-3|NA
TGTGCCAGCAGCAAAGCGGGGGGTGTTCTAGCGGGCAGGGTCACAGATACGCAGTATTTT
CASSKAGGVLAGRVTDTQYF
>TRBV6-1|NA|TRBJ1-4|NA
TGTGCCAGCAGTGAGGGCCTACGAAATGAAAAACTGTTTTTT
CASSEGLRNEKLFF
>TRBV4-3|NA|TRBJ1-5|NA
TGCGCCAGCAGCCAAGATGGGCATAGCAATCAGCCCCAGCATTTT
CASSQDGHSNQPQHF
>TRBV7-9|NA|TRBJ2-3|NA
TGTGCCAGCAGCTTAGAAGGGGGTCTTGCAGATACGCAGTATTTT
CASSLEGGLADTQYF
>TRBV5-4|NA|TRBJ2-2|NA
TGTGCCAGCAGCGACGGGGGGCGGAACACCGGGGAGCTGTTTTTT
CASSDGGRNTGELFF
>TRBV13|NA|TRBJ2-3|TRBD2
TGTGCCAGCAGCTCCCTCCCCTATACTAGCGGGAGATCCCTATGGACAGATACGCAGTATTTT
CASSSLPYTSGRSLWTDTQYF
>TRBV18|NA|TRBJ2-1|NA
TGTGCCAGCTCACGCGGGCGGGAAATCCACCATGAGCAGTTCTTC
CASSRGREIHHEQFF
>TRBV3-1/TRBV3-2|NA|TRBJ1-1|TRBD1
TGTGCCAGCAGCGAAGACAGGGAAGGTGCTGAAGCTTTCTTT
CASSEDREGAEAFF
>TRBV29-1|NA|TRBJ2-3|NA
TGCAGCGGCGAAGAACTAGTTACTAGCACAGATACGCAGTATTTT
CSGEELVTSTDTQYF
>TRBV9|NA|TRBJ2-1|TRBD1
TGTGCCAGCAGCGCGGGACAGGCTTACAATGAGCAGTTCTTC
CASSAGQAYNEQFF
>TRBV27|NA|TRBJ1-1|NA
TGTGCCAGCAGTTTATCGAGCGGGGGCCCTGAAGCTTTCTTT
CASSLSSGGPEAFF
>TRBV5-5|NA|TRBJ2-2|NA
TGTGCCGCTAACCCTGGGGGCCCCGCGATACTCACCGGGGAGCTGTTTTTT
CAANPGGPAILTGELFF
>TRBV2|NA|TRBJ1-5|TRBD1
TGTGCCAGCAGTAGGGACAGGGCGCTCAATCAGCCCCAGCATTTT
CASSRDRALNQPQHF
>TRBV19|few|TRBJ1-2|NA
TGTGCCAGTAGTCCCTTTTTGAATGAGGCTTGGGGCTACACCTTC
CASSPFLNEAWGYTF
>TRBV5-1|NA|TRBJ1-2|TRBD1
TGCGCCAGCAGCCCGTCCCGGGACAGAGTTAACTATGGCTACACCTTC
CASSPSRDRVNYGYTF
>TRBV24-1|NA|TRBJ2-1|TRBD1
TGTGCCACCAGTGCCCCGGGACAGGGATACAATGAGCAGTTCTTC
CATSAPGQGYNEQFF
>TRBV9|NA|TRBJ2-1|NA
TGTGCCAGCAGCGTAGTTACCGGGAGTGGGTACAATGAGCAGTTCTTC
CASSVVTGSGYNEQFF
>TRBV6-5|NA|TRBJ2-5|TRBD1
TGTGCCAGCAGGAGGACAGGGCCTTTTGCAGGGACCCAGTACTTC
CASRRTGPFAGTQYF
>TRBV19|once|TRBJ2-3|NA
TGTGCCAGTAGTATGCGGAGGGAAAGTAGCACAGATACGCAGTATTTT
CASSMRRESSTDTQYF
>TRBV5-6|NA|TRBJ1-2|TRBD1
TGTGCCAGCAGCTCCGACAGGGATATCTATGGCTACACCTTC
CASSSDRDIYGYTF
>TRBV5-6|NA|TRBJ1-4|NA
TGTGCCAGCAGATCCGCGGCAGCTAATGAAAAACTGTTTTTT
CASRSAAANEKLFF
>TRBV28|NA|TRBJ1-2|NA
TGTGCCAGCAGTTTACCGGGTTCCCATTTGGATGGCTACACCTTC
CASSLPGSHLDGYTF
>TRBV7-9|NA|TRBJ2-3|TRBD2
TGTGCCAGCAGCTTTGCCCAGGCTAGCGGGGGAGCAGATACGCAGTATTTT
CASSFAQASGGADTQYF
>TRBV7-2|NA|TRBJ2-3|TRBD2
TGTGCCAGCAGCAAGCAGGGACTAGCGGAGACAGATACGCAGTATTTT
CASSKQGLAETDTQYF
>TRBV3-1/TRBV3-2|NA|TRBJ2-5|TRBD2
TGTGCCAGCAGCCAAGATCTATGGGGACTAGCGGGAGATACTGAGACCCAGTACTTC
CASSQDLWGLAGDTETQYF
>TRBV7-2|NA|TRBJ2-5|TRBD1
TGTGCCAGCAGCTTCTCGACAGGGGGCCAAGAGACCCAGTACTTC
CASSFSTGGQETQYF
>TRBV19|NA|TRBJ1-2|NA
TGTGCCAGTTTACCCCGACAGGCCCGAAACTATGGCTACACCTTC
CASLPRQARNYGYTF
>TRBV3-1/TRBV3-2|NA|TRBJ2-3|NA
TGTGCCAGCAGCCAAGATGGCGGGCCCACAGATACGCAGTATTTT
CASSQDGGPTDTQYF
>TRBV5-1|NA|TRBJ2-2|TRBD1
TGCGCCATCGGACAGGGTCTGGACACCGGGGAGCTGTTTTTT
CAIGQGLDTGELFF
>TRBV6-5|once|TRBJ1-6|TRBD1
TGTGCCAGCAGTTACTATCAGGGGGCATCACCCCTCCACTTT
CASSYYQGASPLHF
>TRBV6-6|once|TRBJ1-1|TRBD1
TGTGCCAGCAGTTACGGCGCCGGGACAGCGAACACTGAAGCTTTCTTT
CASSYGAGTANTEAFF
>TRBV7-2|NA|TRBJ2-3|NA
TGTGCCAGCAGCACGGCCGGGGTAGGCACAGATACGCAGTATTTT
CASSTAGVGTDTQYF
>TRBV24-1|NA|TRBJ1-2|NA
TGTGCCACCAGTGCCCTAATGGGGACAACGGGGGGCTACACCTTC
CATSALMGTTGGYTF
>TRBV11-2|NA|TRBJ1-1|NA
TGTGCCAGCAGCCGAACAGGGACTGAAGCTTTCTTT
CASSRTGTEAFF
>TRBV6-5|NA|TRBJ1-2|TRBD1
TGTGCCAGCAGTTCGGACAGGGGTTACTATGGCTACACCTTC
CASSSDRGYYGYTF
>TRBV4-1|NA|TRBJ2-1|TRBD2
TGCGCCAGCAGCCAAGCCGGGACTAGCGTCTACAATGAGCAGTTCTTC
CASSQAGTSVYNEQFF
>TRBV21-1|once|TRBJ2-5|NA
TGTGCCAGCAGCAAAACTAATCGCTCCCACCAAGAGACCCAGTACTTC
CASSKTNRSHQETQYF
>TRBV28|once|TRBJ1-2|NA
TGTGCCAGCAGTTCAGGCTATGGCTACACCTTC
CASSSGYGYTF
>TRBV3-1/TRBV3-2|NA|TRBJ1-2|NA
TGTGCCAGCAGCCCGCCCAACAGGGAGCCTTATGGCTACACCTTC
CASSPPNREPYGYTF
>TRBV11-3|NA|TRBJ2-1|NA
TGTGCCAGCAACTACCGCGGAGCTCCAAGGTATGAGCAGTTCTTC
CASNYRGAPRYEQFF
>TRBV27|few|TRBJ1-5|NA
TGTGCCAGCAGCTTCCAAGCTAATCAGCCCCAGCATTTT
CASSFQANQPQHF
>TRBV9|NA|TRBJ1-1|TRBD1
TGTGCCAGCAGCGTCGGGACAGGGCAGGGCACTGAAGCTTTCTTT
CASSVGTGQGTEAFF
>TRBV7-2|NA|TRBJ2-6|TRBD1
TGTGCCAGCAGCTTAAGAGCCTCAGGGGGAAGCTCTGGGGCCAACGTCCTGACTTTC
CASSLRASGGSSGANVLTF
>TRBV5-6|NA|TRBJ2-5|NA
TGTGCCAGCAGCGGGGGGACAGACCAAGAGACCCAGTACTTC
CASSGGTDQETQYF
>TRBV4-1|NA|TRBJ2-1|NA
TGCGCCAGCACGGCGGACAATCTCCCAAACAATGAGCAGTTCTTC
CASTADNLPNNEQFF
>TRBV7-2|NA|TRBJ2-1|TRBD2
TGTGCCAGCAGCTTACGACTAGCGGGAGGGTTGGGTGAGCAGTTCTTC
CASSLRLAGGLGEQFF
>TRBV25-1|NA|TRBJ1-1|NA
TGTGCCAGCAGTGGGCCAGGGGCTGAAGCTTTCTTT
CASSGPGAEAFF
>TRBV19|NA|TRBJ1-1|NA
TGTGCCAGTAGTATAGACCGCCGGGGGGGCAAAGCTTTCTTT
CASSIDRRGGKAFF
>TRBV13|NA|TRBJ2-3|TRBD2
TGTGCCAGCAGCCCCCGGGGGGGCACAGATACGCAGTATTTT
CASSPRGGTDTQYF
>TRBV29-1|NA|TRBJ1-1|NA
TGCAGCGTGGGGGGGGCGGACAACACTGAAGCTTTCTTT
CSVGGADNTEAFF
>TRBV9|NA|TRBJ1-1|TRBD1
TGTGCCAGCAGCGTTTACAGGGGATCATTCATGAACACTGAAGCTTTCTTT
CASSVYRGSFMNTEAFF
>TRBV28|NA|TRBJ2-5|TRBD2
TGTGCCAGCAGCATTACGGGGGGGCCGTCAGGGACCCAGTACTTC
CASSITGGPSGTQYF
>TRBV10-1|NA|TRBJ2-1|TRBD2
TGCGCCAGCAGTGAGTCTACTAGCGGGGGCAATGAGCAGTTCTTC
CASSESTSGGNEQFF
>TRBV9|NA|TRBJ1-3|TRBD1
TGTGCCAGCAGGAAGGGACAGGGGAAAGGAAACACCATATATTTT
CASRKGQGKGNTIYF
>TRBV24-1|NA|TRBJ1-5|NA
TGTGCCACCAGTGAAGGACAGTTGGGCAATCAGCCCCAGCATTTT
CATSEGQLGNQPQHF